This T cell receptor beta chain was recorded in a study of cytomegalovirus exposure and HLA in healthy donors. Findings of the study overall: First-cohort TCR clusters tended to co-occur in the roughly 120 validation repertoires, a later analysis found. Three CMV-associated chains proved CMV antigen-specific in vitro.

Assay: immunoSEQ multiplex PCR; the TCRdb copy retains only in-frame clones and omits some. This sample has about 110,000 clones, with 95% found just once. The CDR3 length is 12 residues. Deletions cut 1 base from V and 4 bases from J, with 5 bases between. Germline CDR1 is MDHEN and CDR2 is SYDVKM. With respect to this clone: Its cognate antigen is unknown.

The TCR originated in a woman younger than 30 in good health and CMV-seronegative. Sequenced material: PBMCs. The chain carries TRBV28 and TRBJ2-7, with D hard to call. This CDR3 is CASSLSGYEQYF. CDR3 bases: TGTGCCAGCAGTTTATCCGGTTACGAGCAGTACTTC. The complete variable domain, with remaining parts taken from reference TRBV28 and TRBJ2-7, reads DVKVTQSSRYLVKRTGEKVFLECVQDMDHENMFWYRQDPGLGLRLIYFSYDVKMKEKGDIPEGYSVSREKKERFSLILESASTNQTSMYLCASSLSGYEQYFGPGTRLTVT.